These 22 T cell receptor beta chains were sequenced from one sample in a study of blood T cell repertoires in COVID-19. Sequenced by immunoSEQ multiplex PCR; TCRdb stores in-frame clones only, minus some. The sample has hundreds of thousands of clones, 85% to 95% seen once; the top ten hold under 2.5%. The material sequenced was PBMCs or T cells enriched from blood (not recorded which). These receptors all stem from a young woman who had recovered from COVID-19.

This chain uses TRBV3-1 (or the pseudogene TRBV3-2) with TRBJ2-1; D may be TRBD1 (5 bases). The CDR3 is made up of 15 amino acids. Per germline, CDR1 LGHDT and CDR2 YNNKEL (reference sequence). Trimming shortened V by 6 bases and J by 0 bases, and 12 bases separated the two germline ends. Written as DNA, the CDR3 is TGTGCCAGCAGGCGACAGCCGCACTCCTACAATGAGCAGTTCTTC. Amino acid sequence: CASRRQPHSYNEQFF.

The chain employs TRBV28 and TRBJ1-2, with 8 bases fitting TRBD1. With V trimmed by 2 bases and J by 8 bases, 7 bases remained unmatched. From germline, CDR1 is MDHEN and CDR2 SYDVKM. The CDR3 runs to 14 residues. CDR3 DNA: TGTGCCAGCAGTTTACCGGACAGGGCGGGCGGCTACACCTTC. This translates into CASSLPDRAGGYTF.

The chain employs TRBV18 and TRBJ2-1, with TRBD1 identical over 8 bases. The CDR3 runs to 14 residues. CDR1 is KGHSH, CDR2 LQKENI, per germline. V shed 5 bases, J shed 4 bases, and the junction held 4 bases outside the gene matches. CDR3 sequence reads: CASSEQGVYNEQFF. For the CDR3, the DNA is TGTGCCAGCTCAGAACAGGGGGTTTACAATGAGCAGTTCTTC.

The V and J genes are TRBV5-5 and TRBJ1-6; the D gene is possibly TRBD1 (5 bases). The CDR3 is 15 residues long. Trimming shortened V by 4 bases and J by 9 bases, and 17 bases separated the two germline ends. Germline CDR1 is SGHKS and CDR2 is YYEKEE (reference sequence). The CDR3 spells CASSPLTQGGSPLHF. Here the CDR3 DNA reads TGTGCCAGCAGCCCACTTACTCAGGGAGGTTCACCCCTCCACTTT. Filled out from reference TRBV5-5 and TRBJ1-6, the complete variable domain reads DAGVTQSPTHLIKTRGQQVTLRCSPISGHKSVSWYQQVLGQGPQFIFQYYEKEERGRGNFPDRFSARQFPNYSSELNVNALLLGDSALYLCASSPLTQGGSPLHFGNGTRLTVT.

The chain employs TRBV15 and TRBJ2-1, with 15 nucleotides matching TRBD2. The germline gives CDR1 LNHNV, CDR2 YYDKDF (reference sequence). The CDR3 extends over 19 amino acids. The ends lost 2 bases at V and 2 bases at J; junction bases unmatched: 7. The CDR3 nucleotides are TGTGCCACCAGCAGACCCGGGACTAGCGGGGGGTCCACCTACAATGAGCAGTTCTTC. Amino acid sequence: CATSRPGTSGGSTYNEQFF.

This chain joins TRBV18 and TRBJ2-5; TRBD2 matches 11 bases. V was pared by 5 bases and J by 1 base, with 12 bases of the junction left unmatched. CDR3 size: 18 residues. From germline, CDR1 is KGHSH and CDR2 LQKENI. The CDR3 DNA sequence: TGTGCCAGCTCAAGTAAAACTAGCGGGGGAGGGACCCAAGAGACCCAGTACTTC. Its protein is CASSSKTSGGGTQETQYF.

This chain links TRBV18 with TRBJ1-2; a weak D match, TRBD1 (5 bases). Germline values: CDR1 KGHSH, CDR2 LQKENI. The CDR3 loop spans 18 amino acids. Trimming cost V 2 bases and J 3 bases, with 22 bases left between them. The CDR3 loop reads CASSPSMVGLESHYGYTF. In nucleotides, the CDR3 is TGTGCCAGCTCACCAAGTATGGTGGGGCTTGAAAGCCACTATGGCTACACCTTC.

The CDR3 sequence is CASSDRTGGINQPQHF. The DNA for the CDR3 is TGTGCCAGCAGCGACAGGACAGGGGGGATAAATCAGCCCCAGCATTTT. The chain joins TRBV7-2 to TRBJ1-5; 10 nucleotides align to TRBD1. The CDR3 loop spans 16 amino acids. J was trimmed by 4 bases and V by 5 bases; bases with no gene match: 8. Germline loops: CDR1 SGHTA, CDR2 FQGNSA. The full variable domain, in which reference TRBV7-2 and TRBJ1-5 provide the parts outside the CDR3, is GAGVSQSPSNKVTEKGKDVELRCDPISGHTALYWYRQSLGQGLEFLIYFQGNSAPDKSGLPSDRFSAERTGGSVSTLTIQRTQQEDSAVYLCASSDRTGGINQPQHFGDGTRLSIL.

This CDR3 is CASTRHIWTSGRTDTQYF. The CDR3, as DNA: TGTGCCAGTACCCGACATATATGGACTAGCGGGAGAACAGATACGCAGTATTTT. The chain combines TRBV19 with TRBJ2-3; 13 positions match TRBD2. V gave up 7 bases and J gave up 3 bases; unmatched junction bases: 13. Germline V CDR1 and CDR2: LNHDA, SQIVND (reference sequence). The CDR3 extends over 18 amino acids.

This clone was recorded a few times. This chain links TRBV19 with TRBJ1-2; a possible D gene is TRBD1 (5 bases). The CDR3 contains 15 residues. V lost 5 bases and J lost 4, with 17 bases in between. The V gene's germline CDR1 is LNHDA and CDR2 SQIVND (reference sequence). CDR3 DNA sequence: TGTGCCAGTAGTCTTGGGGCAGGAGGGTTCTATGGCTACACCTTC. Its protein is CASSLGAGGFYGYTF.

This clone appeared once. The chain combines TRBV4-3 with TRBJ2-7; D gene unclear. The CDR3 extends over 19 amino acids. Trimming pared 1 base from V and 4 bases from J, leaving 26 bases between. Germline V lookup: CDR1 LGHNA, CDR2 YSLEER. This CDR3 is CASSQVGPWQTPRLYEQYF. The CDR3 DNA reads as TGCGCCAGCAGCCAAGTGGGCCCCTGGCAGACCCCTCGGCTATACGAGCAGTACTTC.

The V gene is TRBV5-1, the J gene TRBJ1-2; D is undetermined. Germline CDR1 is SGHRS and CDR2 is YFSETQ. The CDR3 is 13 amino acids. Trimming took 4 bases from V and 4 from J, leaving 11 bases between them. The CDR3 reads CASSQTELYGYTF. In nucleotides, the CDR3 is TGCGCCAGCAGCCAAACAGAGCTCTATGGCTACACCTTC.

The chain uses TRBV24-1 and TRBJ2-3, with 11 bases matching TRBD1. Per germline, CDR1 KGHDR and CDR2 SFDVKD. With V trimmed by 4 bases and J by 4 bases, 15 bases remained unmatched. The CDR3 covers 19 residues. The CDR3 nucleotides read TGTGCCACCAGTGACTATAACCTCGGACAGGGGGCTATCGCAGATACGCAGTATTTT. It specifies CATSDYNLGQGAIADTQYF.

The J gene is TRBJ1-2, the V gene TRBV12-5, with TRBD1 matching over 7 bases. The CDR3 length is 15 residues. V gave up 0 bases and J gave up 2 bases; unmatched junction bases: 3. Per germline, CDR1 LGHNT and CDR2 FRNRAP. The CDR3: CASGLVLGQNYGYTF. Written as DNA, the CDR3 is TGTGCTAGTGGTTTGGTATTGGGACAGAACTATGGCTACACCTTC.

The chain carries TRBV9 and TRBJ2-1; no reliable D call. With 4 bases removed from V and 7 bases from J, the gap between germline ends came to 9 bases. This CDR3 is 12 amino acids long. Germline V gene lookup returns CDR1 SGDLS and CDR2 YYNGEE. CDR3 protein: CASSLRMNEQFF. CDR3 nucleotides: TGTGCCAGCAGCCTCAGGATGAATGAGCAGTTCTTC.

V is TRBV5-5 and J is TRBJ1-3; a weak D match, TRBD1 (5 bases). The CDR3 has 15 amino acids. The V end was cut by 1 base, the J end by 0 bases, with 8 bases between. Germline lookup yields CDR1 SGHKS and CDR2 YYEKEE (reference sequence). CDR3 sequence: CASSLIQGSGNTIYF. The CDR3 coding sequence is TGTGCCAGCAGCTTGATCCAGGGCTCTGGAAACACCATATATTTT.

This clone has a single count. This chain links TRBV28 with TRBJ1-1, with unresolved D. Per the germline V gene, CDR1 is MDHEN and CDR2 is SYDVKM. The ends were cut back, 11 bases at V and 4 bases at J, with 20 bases in the middle. The CDR3 loop spans 14 amino acids. CDR3 bases: TGTGCCTCCTTCCCCACGGACTCGGGCACTGAAGCTTTCTTT. This translates into CASFPTDSGTEAFF. The complete variable domain, with remaining parts taken from reference TRBV28 and TRBJ1-1, reads DVKVTQSSRYLVKRTGEKVFLECVQDMDHENMFWYRQDPGLGLRLIYFSYDVKMKEKGDIPEGYSVSREKKERFSLILESASTNQTSMYLCASFPTDSGTEAFFGQGTRLTVV.

The chain has TRBV7-9 and TRBJ1-2; no clear D gene. The CDR3 is 15 amino acids. V shed 5 bases and J shed 8 bases, with 21 bases lying between them. Germline-derived CDR1 and CDR2 are SEHNR and FQNEAQ (reference sequence). The DNA for the CDR3 is TGTGCCAGCAGCCCACCCTGGGCCGATGGCGGGGGCTACACCTTC. This sequence encodes CASSPPWADGGGYTF.

This chain joins TRBV7-6 and TRBJ2-1; 11 bases align to TRBD2. CDR1 is SGHVS and CDR2 is FNYEAQ in the germline V gene. CDR3 size: 15 residues. V shed 7 bases, J shed 2 bases, and the junction held 4 bases outside the gene matches. CDR3 region: CASTATSGTYNEQFF. CDR3 DNA sequence: TGTGCCAGCACAGCGACTAGCGGGACCTACAATGAGCAGTTCTTC.

The CDR3 DNA reads as TGTGCCAGCAGCCAAGAAGGTTGGGGTCGACAGGGGAGGACTAACTATGGCTACACCTTC. Protein product: CASSQEGWGRQGRTNYGYTF. The V gene is TRBV4-2, the J gene TRBJ1-2; TRBD1 aligns across 8 bases. Germline V gene data show CDR1 as LGHNA and CDR2 as YNFKEQ. V gave up 0 bases and J gave up 0 bases; unmatched junction bases: 15. This CDR3 region has 20 residues.

The chain uses TRBV24-1 and TRBJ1-1, with 7 positions matching TRBD1. V dropped 2 bases and J dropped 1; count of bases not matched to a gene: 3. This CDR3 is built from 15 residues. The germline CDR1 and CDR2 sequences are KGHDR and SFDVKD. CDR3 region: CATSDSRQGNTEAFF. The CDR3 DNA sequence: TGTGCCACCAGTGATTCGAGACAGGGGAACACTGAAGCTTTCTTT.

The genes are TRBV7-3 and TRBJ1-6, with 11 bases fitting TRBD1. The ends lost 4 bases at V and 10 bases at J; junction bases unmatched: 0. The germline V gene encodes CDR1 SGHTA and CDR2 FQGTGA. CDR3 length: 13 amino acids. The CDR3 DNA follows: TGTGCCAGCAGCTGGGACAGGGGGTCACCCCTCCACTTT. Translating it yields CASSWDRGSPLHF. Based on the CDR3 plus reference TRBV7-3 and TRBJ1-6, the full variable domain is GAGVSQTPSNKVTEKGKYVELRCDPISGHTALYWYRQSLGQGPEFLIYFQGTGAADDSGLPNDRFFAVRPEGSVSTLKIQRTERGDSAVYLCASSWDRGSPLHFGNGTRLTVT.